One TCR beta chain is described in this entry. In the original workflow: Quantification of nucleated cells was approximated via reference gene primer amplification. Data came from immunoSEQ multiplex PCR; TCRdb stores just in-frame clones and leaves some out. The DNA was the basis for D and trimming; V, J and clone size are from that table. This table holds approximately 200,000 clones, 60% to 85% found once. The data are from a study of blood T cell repertoires in COVID-19. Across the whole study: Samples of COVID-19 (acute and convalescent) were obtained from the United States, Italy and Spain. Sources were T cells, B-cell-depleted T cells, or PBMCs; the material itself was cDNA or gDNA.

Germline-derived CDR1 and CDR2 are SGHNT and YENEEA. The CDR3 runs 14 residues. Trimming took 3 bases from V and 2 from J, leaving 9 bases between them. V usage is TRBV11-3 and J usage is TRBJ2-3; possible D gene TRBD2, 7 bases. This receptor was identified in a man aged 55 to 70 with active or convalescent COVID-19. The sample was peripheral blood. As DNA, the CDR3 is TGTGCCAGCAGCTTGGGGGGGGCCACAGATACGCAGTATTTT. This codes for CASSLGGATDTQYF. The complete variable domain, with remaining parts taken from reference TRBV11-3 and TRBJ2-3, reads EAGVVQSPRYKIIEKKQPVAFWCNPISGHNTLYWYLQNLGQGPELLIRYENEEAVDDSQLPKDRFSAERLKGVDSTLKIQPAELGDSAVYLCASSLGGATDTQYFGPGTRLTVL.